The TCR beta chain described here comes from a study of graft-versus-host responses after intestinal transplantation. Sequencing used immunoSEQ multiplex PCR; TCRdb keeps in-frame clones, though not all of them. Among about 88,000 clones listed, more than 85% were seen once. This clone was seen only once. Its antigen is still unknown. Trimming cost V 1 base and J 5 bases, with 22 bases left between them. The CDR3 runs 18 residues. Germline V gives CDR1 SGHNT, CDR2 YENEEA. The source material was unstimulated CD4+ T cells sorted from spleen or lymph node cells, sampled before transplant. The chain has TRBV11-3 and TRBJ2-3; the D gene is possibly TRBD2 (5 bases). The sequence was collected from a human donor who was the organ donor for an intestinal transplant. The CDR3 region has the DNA TGTGCCAGCAGCTTAGTTTCCCTCGTTTGGGAGATGGGAGATACGCAGTATTTT. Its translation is CASSLVSLVWEMGDTQYF.